The TCR beta chain under discussion was sequenced for a study of T-cell memory formation after mild COVID-19. The study's findings and limits: From day 15 to 85, contracting clones were balanced between CD4 and CD8, whereas later expanders leaned toward CD4+. Pre-infection memory held some responding clones, suggesting pre-existing cross-reactive T cells responded.

V lost 2 bases and J 3 bases, leaving 16 bases between the germline ends. Germline-derived CDR1 and CDR2 are GTSNPN and SVGIG (reference sequence). The CDR3 has 16 residues. After 5'RACE with constant-segment primers, TCR alpha and TCR beta cDNA libraries carrying sample barcodes and UMIs were obtained. TCRdb fed the 5' RACE reads into MiXCR, producing one record per CDR3 protein. The sample shows 100,000 to 150,000 distinct CDR3 sequences, about 16% of them seen only once. This clonotype has just a few counts. Its antigen is still unknown. Specimen: PBMCs or a T cell subset sorted from them (not recorded which). This receptor was identified in an adult woman who had mild COVID-19 (a few samples of this study predate the infection). Cell type and time point are not known. This chain joins TRBV30 and TRBJ2-2; D unresolved. The CDR3 nucleotides read TGTGCCTGGAGTACCTCACCCGGGCTATACACCGGGGAGCTGTTTTTT. As protein: CAWSTSPGLYTGELFF.